These 28 T cell receptor beta chains came from one sample sequenced in a study of T cell responses to AZD1222 COVID-19 vaccine. Method: immunoSEQ multiplex PCR; TCRdb's copy keeps in-frame clones and lacks some. The profile shows about 140,000 clones, approximately 90% of them singletons. The source was peripheral blood, collected on day 0 of AZD1222 vaccination. The receptors were sampled from an adult in good health.

The chain couples TRBV6-5 to TRBJ1-3, with a possible D match to TRBD1 (6 bases). Trimming took off 8 bases at V and 4 bases at J, with 15 bases between the two ends. The CDR3 spans 14 residues. From germline, CDR1 is MNHEY and CDR2 SVGAGI. The CDR3, as DNA: TGTGCCAGCGTCCCGCGGGGGCAAGGAAACACCATATATTTT. Translated: CASVPRGQGNTIYF.

This clone was recorded a few times. The chain joins TRBV28 to TRBJ2-7; D is perhaps TRBD2 (5 bases). Per the germline V gene, CDR1 is MDHEN and CDR2 is SYDVKM. The CDR3 consists of 15 residues. The V end lost 5 bases, the J end lost 4 bases, and 18 bases lay between the germline ends. In DNA form, the CDR3 reads TGTGCCAGCAGTCCCAACAGCCGACTATCTTACGAGCAGTACTTC. This encodes CASSPNSRLSYEQYF.

The chain combines TRBV11-3 with TRBJ2-5; possibly TRBD2 for D (5 bases). V lost 5 bases to trimming and J lost 0 bases, with 7 bases between them. The CDR3 is 13 residues long. Germline CDR1 is SGHNT and CDR2 is YENEEA. CDR3 region: CASSKDYQETQYF. In DNA, the CDR3 is TGTGCCAGCAGCAAGGACTACCAAGAGACCCAGTACTTC.

V and J are TRBV4-1 and TRBJ2-7; 7 bases align to TRBD1. CDR1 is MGHRA and CDR2 is YSYEKL in the germline V gene. The CDR3 runs to 14 residues. Trimming took 0 bases from V and 7 from J; bases not matched to a gene: 6. The CDR3 protein is CASSQDSGGREQYF. The CDR3 coding sequence is TGCGCCAGCAGCCAAGATTCAGGGGGAAGGGAGCAGTACTTC.

The chain combines TRBV20-1 with TRBJ2-7; D perhaps matches TRBD2 (5 bases). The CDR3 runs to 14 residues. Per germline, CDR1 DFQATT and CDR2 SNEGSKA (reference sequence). Between the trimmed V and J ends, which lost 3 bases and 0 bases, there was a span of 12 bases. The chain's CDR3 is CSASVSRASYEQYF. The CDR3, as DNA: TGCAGTGCTAGTGTGTCGCGGGCCTCCTACGAGCAGTACTTC.

This chain connects TRBV7-8 to TRBJ1-2; no firm D call. Trimming took off 5 bases at V and 4 bases at J, with 17 bases between the two ends. This CDR3 is 15 amino acids long. Germline CDR1 and CDR2: SGHVS and FQNEAQ. The CDR3 sequence is CASSARPRNGYGYTF. CDR3 sequence (DNA): TGTGCCAGCAGCGCTCGACCTAGGAACGGCTATGGCTACACCTTC.

This sequence joins TRBV29-1 and TRBJ2-1; tentatively, D is TRBD1 (5 bases). V dropped 3 bases and J dropped 4 bases, with 13 bases sitting between them. The CDR3 loop spans 14 amino acids. In germline, CDR1 is SQVTM, CDR2 ANQGSEA. DNA of the CDR3: TGCAGCGTTGAGTGGGCAGGGTCTTACAATGAGCAGTTCTTC. Amino acids: CSVEWAGSYNEQFF.

The rearrangement links TRBV25-1 to TRBJ1-6; a weak D match, TRBD1 (5 bases). V was cut by 2 bases and J by 7 bases, with 6 bases left in between. This CDR3 is 13 amino acids long. Germline CDR1 reads MGHDK; CDR2 reads SYGVNS. The CDR3 reads CASSEKGNSPLHF. The DNA of the CDR3 is TGTGCCAGCAGTGAAAAGGGGAATTCACCCCTCCACTTT.

Only one count was recorded for this clone. The V and J genes are TRBV29-1 and TRBJ1-1, with no clear D. The ends were cut back, 4 bases at V and 7 bases at J, with 10 bases in the middle. The CDR3 length is 11 residues. Germline V gene lookup returns CDR1 SQVTM and CDR2 ANQGSEA. The CDR3 DNA reads TGCAGCGTTGTACGGGCGTATGAAGCTTTCTTT. Protein sequence: CSVVRAYEAFF.

The rearrangement joins TRBV4-3 to TRBJ1-2; D is perhaps TRBD1 (6 bases). The V gene lost 1 base and the J gene lost 4 bases, with 22 bases spanning the gap. The CDR3 sequence is 18 residues long. The germline gives CDR1 LGHNA, CDR2 YSLEER. For the CDR3, the DNA is TGCGCCAGCAGCCAAGGGAGGAGGGCAGGGGATGGGAGCTATGGCTACACCTTC. This sequence encodes CASSQGRRAGDGSYGYTF.

The rearrangement joins TRBV6-2 or TRBV6-3 to TRBJ1-4, with a possible D match to TRBD1 (6 bases). Trimming removed 4 bases from V and 7 bases from J, with 16 bases in between. Per germline, CDR1 MNHEY and CDR2 SVGEGT. This CDR3 is 15 amino acids long. CDR3: CASSSGQFTIEKLFF. For the CDR3, the DNA is TGTGCCAGCAGTTCGGGACAATTCACGATTGAAAAACTGTTTTTT.

The genes are TRBV7-2 and TRBJ1-2; D uncertain. The V and J ends lost 3 bases and 6 bases respectively, with 17 bases between them. Germline V lookup: CDR1 SGHTA, CDR2 FQGNSA. This CDR3 is built from 15 residues. CDR3 loop: CASSFTEGNPHGYTF. The DNA of the CDR3 is TGTGCCAGCAGCTTCACAGAGGGAAACCCTCATGGCTACACCTTC.

This chain connects TRBV18 to TRBJ1-1; no clear D. The germline gives CDR1 KGHSH, CDR2 LQKENI. Trimming pared 1 base from V and 7 bases from J, leaving 13 bases between. This CDR3 is built from 14 residues. The CDR3 spells CASSPLAGRDEAFF. The CDR3 bases are TGTGCCAGCTCACCACTCGCCGGACGAGATGAAGCTTTCTTT.

The chain employs TRBV7-3 and TRBJ2-2; D not certain. CDR1 is SGHTA, CDR2 FQGTGA, per germline. Trimming removed 2 bases at V and 6 bases at J, with 4 bases between. The CDR3 runs to 12 residues. The chain's CDR3 is CASSLPPGELFF. The CDR3 DNA reads as TGTGCCAGCAGCTTACCCCCCGGGGAGCTGTTTTTT.

V gene TRBV6-6 combines with J gene TRBJ1-5; tentatively, D is TRBD1 (5 bases). The CDR3 has 13 residues. V gave up 7 bases and J gave up 2 bases, with 9 bases separating them. Germline CDR1 and CDR2: MNHNY and SVGAGI (reference sequence). CDR3 protein: CASTKGGNQPQHF. The CDR3 nucleotides are TGTGCCAGCACCAAAGGGGGCAATCAGCCCCAGCATTTT.

V is TRBV30 and J is TRBJ1-1; TRBD1 matches at 9 bases. V trimming: 5 bases; J trimming: 1 base; junction bases outside the gene matches: 5. The CDR3 loop spans 14 amino acids. Germline CDR1 is GTSNPN and CDR2 is SVGIG (reference sequence). CDR3 DNA sequence: TGTGCCTGGGCCGGGACAGGGACGAACACTGAAGCTTTCTTT. It is translated as CAWAGTGTNTEAFF.

For this clone: Other DNA sequences in this specimen translate into the identical CDR3. The chain combines TRBV10-3 with TRBJ1-2; D unresolved. Looked up from germline, CDR1 is ENHRY and CDR2 is SYGVKD. The germline V and J ends were trimmed by 0 bases and 0 bases, with 5 bases remaining between them. The CDR3 has 14 residues. DNA of the CDR3: TGTGCCATCAGTGAGTCGCGCGCTAACTATGGCTACACCTTC. This encodes CAISESRANYGYTF.

CDR3 sequence: CASSYSMFRGSYEQYF. The CDR3, as DNA: TGTGCCAGCAGTTACTCGATGTTCAGGGGCTCCTACGAGCAGTACTTC. The V call is TRBV6-2 or TRBV6-3, the J call TRBJ2-7; D is possibly TRBD1 (6 bases). Between the trimmed V and J ends, which lost 0 bases and 0 bases, there was a span of 12 bases. Germline V CDR1 and CDR2: MNHEY, SVGEGT. CDR3 size: 16 residues.

V and J are TRBV9 and TRBJ2-2, with 10 positions matching TRBD2. CDR3 length equals 15 residues. Trimming removed 3 bases from V and 5 bases from J; junction bases left unmatched: 4. Germline values: CDR1 SGDLS, CDR2 YYNGEE. CDR3 protein: CASSGIAGGTGELFF. CDR3 bases: TGTGCCAGCAGCGGGATAGCGGGAGGAACCGGGGAGCTGTTTTTT.

The V and J genes are TRBV7-2 and TRBJ2-7; 8 nucleotides agree with TRBD2. V was pared by 4 bases and J by 3 bases, with 8 bases of the junction left unmatched. Germline lookup yields CDR1 SGHTA and CDR2 FQGNSA. The CDR3 extends over 15 amino acids. This chain's CDR3 is CASSSASGLFYEQYF. The CDR3 bases are TGTGCCAGCAGCTCAGCTAGCGGGCTCTTCTACGAGCAGTACTTC.

The chain is built from TRBV30 and TRBJ1-5, with D perhaps matching TRBD1 (5 bases). The germline V gene has CDR1 GTSNPN and CDR2 SVGIG (reference sequence). V shed 5 bases and J shed 4 bases, with 12 bases lying between them. This CDR3 is 13 amino acids long. CDR3 nucleotide sequence: TGTGCCTGGGCCGTGGGGCAAAATCAGCCCCAGCATTTT. Protein product: CAWAVGQNQPQHF.

The V gene is TRBV6-1, the J gene TRBJ1-3; 8 bases map to TRBD1. Looked up from germline, CDR1 is MNHNS and CDR2 is SASEGT. Trimming at V came to 1 base and at J to 4 bases, leaving 0 bases not matched to a gene. This CDR3 has 14 residues. The CDR3 nucleotides read TGTGCCAGCAGTGAAGGGACAGGGGGAAACACCATATATTTT. Its translation: CASSEGTGGNTIYF.

The count of this clone is one. The chain carries TRBV4-1 and TRBJ2-1, with TRBD2 matching over 11 bases. Germline loops: CDR1 MGHRA, CDR2 YSYEKL. The ends lost 3 bases at V and 4 bases at J; junction bases unmatched: 5. The CDR3 totals 16 residues. The CDR3 sequence: CASSQGLAGGYNEQFF. CDR3 coding DNA: TGCGCCAGCAGCCAGGGGCTAGCGGGAGGTTACAATGAGCAGTTCTTC.

V is TRBV28 and J is TRBJ1-4; TRBD1 might be the D (5 bases). V was shortened by 2 bases and J by 5 bases, with 12 bases between the two germline ends. This CDR3 region has 15 residues. Germline V lookup: CDR1 MDHEN, CDR2 SYDVKM. CDR3 coding DNA: TGTGCCAGCAGTTTAGGGGACCGGAGGAATGAAAAACTGTTTTTT. Its protein is CASSLGDRRNEKLFF.

V usage is TRBV21-1 and J usage is TRBJ1-4; the D call TRBD1 from the table was never checked on the DNA. TRBV21-1 is shown as a pseudogene. This CDR3 is built from 15 residues. The CDR3 here is CASSSPGQCNEKLFF. The DNA for the CDR3 is TGTGCCAGCAGCTCACCGGGACAATGTAATGAAAAACTGTTTTTT.

The rearrangement uses TRBV29-1 and TRBJ2-7; TRBD1 might be the D (5 bases). Germline V gives CDR1 SQVTM, CDR2 ANQGSEA. Trimming took 4 bases from V and 6 from J, leaving 13 bases between them. The CDR3 has 12 residues. CDR3 coding DNA: TGCAGCGTTGCCAGGGCCGACGGCGAGCAGTACTTC. It translates to CSVARADGEQYF.

This clone was seen just once. The chain links TRBV4-1 to TRBJ1-1; no definite D call. Germline V gene sequence: CDR1 MGHRA, CDR2 YSYEKL. V lost 3 bases to trimming and J lost 2 bases, with 4 bases between them. The CDR3 extends over 12 amino acids. CDR3 nucleotides: TGCGCCAGCAGCCACGGAAACACTGAAGCTTTCTTT. This translates into CASSHGNTEAFF.

V gene TRBV7-9 combines with J gene TRBJ1-1, with D tentatively TRBD1 (5 bases). Germline V gene data show CDR1 as SEHNR and CDR2 as FQNEAQ (reference sequence). The ends were cut back, 5 bases at V and 0 bases at J, with 10 bases in the middle. This CDR3 is built from 14 residues. This chain's CDR3 is CASSPPGMNTEAFF. DNA of the CDR3: TGTGCCAGCAGCCCCCCAGGGATGAACACTGAAGCTTTCTTT.